The entry below gives a single T cell receptor (beta chain) sequence along with its context. V was cut by 3 bases and J by 0 bases, with 11 bases left in between. From germline, CDR1 is LGHNA and CDR2 YNFKEQ. The CDR3 has 15 residues. The data stem from a study of blood T cells in healthy people across ages. With a J-beta primer mix and a sample-barcoded 5' primer, a second PCR ran about 7 to 11 cycles. TCRdb re-called the 5' RACE reads with MiXCR, one entry per CDR3 protein. Of about 540,000 distinct CDR3 sequences in the sample, approximately 25% were seen once. The same specimen was also included in a second study, on T cells of mothers and their children. As that report states: Primer M1S, used in the second PCR, introduced sample barcodes and 2-4 random nucleotides.

The TCR comes from a boy aged 5-17 years in good health. The V and J genes are TRBV4-2 and TRBJ1-1, with D unclear. Material for sequencing was blood. The CDR3 DNA follows: TGTGCCAGCAGCCAGGATCGTTTTATGAACACTGAAGCTTTCTTT. Translating it yields CASSQDRFMNTEAFF.